This T cell receptor beta chain was captured by sequencing in a study of cytomegalovirus exposure and HLA in healthy donors. Overall study results and limits: The classifier reportedly diagnosed cytomegalovirus status with high specificity and sensitivity. When analyzed later, a missense DCLRE1C variant was found to be linked to TCR beta V- and J-gene trimming. Later analysis identified over 15,000 TCR beta sequences associated with HLA alleles, using a false discovery rate threshold of 0.05. The authors reported that TCR beta sequences could predict HLA-A and HLA-B alleles. These predictions were accurate for most subjects in the first cohort.

This CDR3 is built from 11 residues. Germline V gene sequence: CDR1 SEHNR, CDR2 FQNEAQ (reference sequence). As to this clone: What it binds is not known. A junction end diverges from the germline sequence, so it may reflect a read error.

60 Vbeta and 13 Jbeta primers were used in PCR. Produced via immunoSEQ multiplex PCR; TCRdb's table is partial and in-frame only. The sample includes a few hundred thousand clones, under 90% of them seen just once. The rearrangement joins TRBV7-9 to TRBJ1-1; D is undetermined. The origin of this receptor is a girl aged 2-15 years in good health and CMV-seronegative. Sample: PBMCs. The CDR3 spells CSSSLSIGAFF. For the CDR3, the DNA is TGTTCCAGCAGCTTATCGATCGGAGCTTTCTTT.